These 30 T cell receptor beta chains share one sample of origin, sequenced in a study of response to subunit inactivated influenza vaccine. Using its own MiXCR run on the RT-PCR reads, TCRdb lists one record per CDR3 protein. The table has about half a million distinct CDR3 sequences, about 8% seen once. Specimen: PBMCs from blood, collected less than 30 months after vaccination. Source of these receptors: a man aged 50 to 69 who received an inactivated influenza vaccine.

The V gene is TRBV21-1, the J gene TRBJ2-7. TRBV21-1 counts as a pseudogene. The CDR3 loop spans 15 amino acids. DNA for the CDR3: TGTGCCAGCAGCTCCCAAGGTGGGCAGATTTACGAGCAGTACTTC. Its protein is CASSSQGGQIYEQYF.

This clonotype has at least ten counts. The chain has TRBV4-3 and TRBJ2-2; D call uncertain. This CDR3 spans 17 amino acids. V gave up 0 bases and J gave up 5 bases, with 16 bases separating them. Germline V CDR1 and CDR2: LGHNA, YSLEER. For the CDR3, the DNA is TGCGCCAGCAGCCAAGATATAAAGCCCTTTTGGACCGGGGAGCTGTTTTTT. It specifies CASSQDIKPFWTGELFF.

This clonotype turned up a few times. This chain uses TRBV19 with TRBJ1-6; possible D gene TRBD1, 6 bases. The CDR3 has 16 amino acids. V was clipped by 3 bases and J by 7 bases, with 16 bases between them. Germline CDR1 is LNHDA and CDR2 is SQIVND (reference sequence). CDR3 DNA sequence: TGTGCCAGTAGTATTGAGAGGGGGGCGCGGAATTCACCCCTCCACTTT. It translates to CASSIERGARNSPLHF.

This clonotype was found many times. The chain has TRBV3-1 and TRBJ2-2; TRBD2 aligns across 10 bases. Trimming took 4 bases from V and 6 from J; bases not matched to a gene: 8. The CDR3 extends over 16 amino acids. Germline V gives CDR1 LGHDT, CDR2 YNNKEL (reference sequence). DNA for the CDR3: TGTGCCAGCAGCCCTCCGGCTAGCGGGAGATCCGGGGAGCTGTTTTTT. It yields the protein CASSPPASGRSGELFF. Looking up the rest from reference TRBV3-1 and TRBJ2-2 gives the full variable domain: DTAVSQTPKYLVTQMGNDKSIKCEQNLGHDTMYWYKQDSKKFLKIMFSYNNKELIINETVPNRFSPKSPDKAHLNLHINSLELGDSAVYFCASSPPASGRSGELFFGEGSRLTVL.

The rearrangement uses TRBV18 and TRBJ1-1; 9 bases agree with TRBD1. This CDR3 has 15 amino acids. V shed 2 bases and J 4 bases; nucleotides not matched to a gene: 5. Germline-derived CDR1 and CDR2 are KGHSH and LQKENI. CDR3: CASSPYRDRVTEAFF. Here the CDR3 DNA reads TGTGCCAGCTCACCATACCGGGACAGGGTCACTGAAGCTTTCTTT.

The chain recombines TRBV5-1 with TRBJ2-5; no reliable D call. The ends were cut back, 4 bases at V and 5 bases at J, with 18 bases in the middle. CDR3 length equals 15 residues. The germline V gene has CDR1 SGHRS and CDR2 YFSETQ. CDR3 in DNA: TGCGCCAGCAGCGCCGAAAATATCCCTGTGGAGACCCAGTACTTC. Amino acid sequence: CASSAENIPVETQYF.

The chain links TRBV2 to TRBJ1-2; D gene unclear. V lost 0 bases to trimming and J lost 8 bases, with 22 bases between them. This CDR3 is 17 amino acids long. Per germline, CDR1 SNHLY and CDR2 FYNNEI. The CDR3 DNA follows: TGTGCCAGCAGTGAAGCCCAGCCGGGAATGGGTCTGCGCGGCTACACCTTC. This encodes CASSEAQPGMGLRGYTF.

This clonotype was seen a handful of times. The rearrangement joins TRBV9 to TRBJ2-2, with D hard to call. The CDR3 contains 16 residues. CDR1 is SGDLS and CDR2 is YYNGEE in the germline V gene. Trimming took 0 bases from V and 1 from J, leaving 10 bases between them. DNA for the CDR3: TGTGCCAGCAGCGTAGGAGGTTATAGGAACACCGGGGAGCTGTTTTTT. Translated, it gives CASSVGGYRNTGELFF.

This rearrangement joins TRBV6-5 to TRBJ2-7; 12 positions match TRBD2. The CDR3 runs to 18 residues. Germline CDR1 and CDR2: MNHEY and SVGAGI. V shed 0 bases, J shed 2 bases, and the junction held 8 bases outside the gene matches. The CDR3 region has the DNA TGTGCCAGCAGTTACTCTAGGCGGACTAGCGGGGATACCTACGAGCAGTACTTC. Encoded protein: CASSYSRRTSGDTYEQYF.

Ten or more counts support this clonotype. The rearrangement uses TRBV6-1 and TRBJ2-7, with 9 bases fitting TRBD1. V gave up 5 bases and J gave up 4 bases; unmatched junction bases: 9. Germline lookup yields CDR1 MNHNS and CDR2 SASEGT. The CDR3 sequence is 15 residues long. The CDR3 here is CASSRDRGIFYEQYF. The CDR3 bases are TGTGCCAGCAGTCGTGACAGGGGGATTTTTTACGAGCAGTACTTC.

This clonotype was found many times. The chain links TRBV24-1 to TRBJ2-3, with TRBD2 matching 8 bases. Germline V gives CDR1 KGHDR, CDR2 SFDVKD. CDR3 length: 14 amino acids. V trimming: 12 bases; J trimming: 2 bases; junction bases outside the gene matches: 9. This CDR3 is CAALGREVTDTQYF. CDR3 bases: TGTGCCGCGCTGGGGCGGGAGGTCACAGATACGCAGTATTTT.

The chain recombines TRBV2 with TRBJ2-1; D is perhaps TRBD2 (6 bases). The CDR3 is 14 residues long. Trimming left V 4 bases short and J 5 bases short, with 12 bases between. CDR1 is SNHLY and CDR2 is FYNNEI in the germline V gene. The CDR3 bases are TGTGCCAGCAGTGGTCGGGACTTCAACAATGAGCAGTTCTTC. It translates to CASSGRDFNNEQFF.

Many counts were recorded for this clonotype. The CDR3 nucleotides read TGTGCCAGCAGCTTATCTCAGGGGATGCCCCAGCATTTT. Translated, it gives CASSLSQGMPQHF. The chain has TRBV7-2 and TRBJ1-5; D is perhaps TRBD1 (6 bases). Between the trimmed V and J ends, which lost 2 bases and 9 bases, there was a span of 11 bases. The CDR3 sequence is 13 residues long. Germline-derived CDR1 and CDR2 are SGHTA and FQGNSA.

This clonotype has a count of ten or more. This chain connects TRBV7-2 to TRBJ2-7; D perhaps matches TRBD1 (7 bases). V was shortened by 1 base and J by 2 bases, with 12 bases between the two germline ends. The germline V gene has CDR1 SGHTA and CDR2 FQGNSA. The CDR3 has 15 residues. CDR3: CASSLEAGGTYEQYF. DNA of the CDR3: TGTGCCAGCAGCTTAGAGGCAGGGGGGACCTACGAGCAGTACTTC.

V is TRBV12-5 and J is TRBJ1-5; no firm D call. Trimming left V 1 base short and J 0 bases short, with 4 bases between. This CDR3 contains 14 residues. Germline CDR1 reads LGHNT; CDR2 reads FRNRAP. The CDR3 sequence: CASGLAVSNQPQHF. For the CDR3, the DNA is TGTGCTAGTGGTTTGGCGGTTAGCAATCAGCCCCAGCATTTT.

This clonotype was recorded a few times. V usage is TRBV9 and J usage is TRBJ1-5; tentatively, D is TRBD1 (6 bases). The CDR3 runs to 15 residues. CDR1 is SGDLS, CDR2 YYNGEE, per germline. V lost 3 bases and J lost 6, with 16 bases in between. The CDR3 DNA follows: TGTGCCAGCAGCGCCTCAGGGGCGCGTTCTCAGCCCCAGCATTTT. Encoded protein: CASSASGARSQPQHF.

In the case of this clonotype: A much larger clone is a single base away; this may be a read error. CDR3 bases: TGTGCCAGCAGCAGCACTAGCGGGTTCCACGAGCAGTGCTTC. Translated: CASSSTSGFHEQCF. V usage is TRBV12-3 or TRBV12-4 and J usage is TRBJ2-7; 9 nucleotides align to TRBD2. The length of the CDR3 is 14 residues.

This clonotype came up many times. V and J are TRBV4-1 and TRBJ2-5, with D possibly matching TRBD2 (7 bases). The CDR3 length is 14 residues. CDR1 MGHRA and CDR2 YSYEKL come from the germline V gene. V dropped 1 base and J dropped 4 bases, with 10 bases sitting between them. The CDR3 loop reads CASSQGRGGETQYF. For the CDR3, the DNA is TGCGCCAGCAGCCAAGGAAGGGGGGGAGAGACCCAGTACTTC.

The chain links TRBV28 to TRBJ2-7, with a possible D match to TRBD2 (6 bases). CDR1 MDHEN and CDR2 SYDVKM come from the germline V gene. The length of the CDR3 is 16 residues. V was trimmed by 5 bases and J by 0 bases, leaving 17 bases between them. The CDR3 sequence is CASSRTTGRDSYEQYF. The CDR3 DNA reads TGTGCCAGCAGTCGAACGACTGGGCGGGACTCCTACGAGCAGTACTTC.

This clonotype was observed a few times. The chain uses TRBV7-8 and TRBJ1-4; D is perhaps TRBD1 (5 bases). CDR1 is SGHVS, CDR2 FQNEAQ, per germline. V was pared by 0 bases and J by 8 bases, with 13 bases between. The CDR3 has 15 residues. The CDR3 DNA reads TGTGCCAGCAGCTTAGCTGCGGGGGTTGGGGAAAAACTGTTTTTT. Translation: CASSLAAGVGEKLFF.

This clonotype came up a few times. In DNA, the CDR3 is TGTGCCAGCAGCCCCGGGGACGGTGCCACTGAAGCTTTCTTT. Translation gives CASSPGDGATEAFF. V gene TRBV6-2 or TRBV6-3 combines with J gene TRBJ1-1; TRBD1 might be the D (5 bases). The ends were cut back, 6 bases at V and 4 bases at J, with 15 bases in the middle. The CDR3 extends over 14 amino acids. Germline CDR1 and CDR2: MNHEY and SVGEGT.

This clonotype was counted many times. The rearrangement uses TRBV7-3 and TRBJ2-5; D is perhaps TRBD1 (5 bases). Trimming took 5 bases from V and 7 from J, leaving 20 bases between them. Germline V CDR1 and CDR2: SGHTA, FQGTGA. This CDR3 comprises 15 residues. The DNA of the CDR3 is TGTGCCAGCAGCCCCCAGGGCTCACGCCACTCGACCCAGTACTTC. It specifies CASSPQGSRHSTQYF.

A few counts support this clonotype. V and J are TRBV2 and TRBJ2-4; D unresolved. Germline CDR1 reads SNHLY; CDR2 reads FYNNEI. This CDR3 has 13 residues. Between the trimmed V and J ends, which lost 4 bases and 3 bases, there was a span of 7 bases. Here the CDR3 reads CASSGAVKNIQYF. The CDR3 DNA follows: TGTGCCAGCAGTGGAGCAGTCAAAAACATTCAGTACTTC.

J is TRBJ2-1 and V is TRBV12-3 or TRBV12-4; 7 positions agree with TRBD2. After removal of 5 bases from V and 7 bases from J, the junction contained 14 bases not matched to a gene. CDR3 length: 16 residues. In nucleotides, the CDR3 is TGTGCCAGCAGTCTTTCTAGCGGCCATGTACAGAATGAGCAGTTCTTC. Translated: CASSLSSGHVQNEQFF.

This clonotype was seen a handful of times. The rearrangement links TRBV24-1 to TRBJ2-7; D not certain. V lost 9 bases, J lost 4 bases, and 15 bases lay in between. Germline values: CDR1 KGHDR, CDR2 SFDVKD. This CDR3 is built from 13 residues. In DNA form, the CDR3 reads TGTGCCACCTCCCCCGGAGCCGGGTACGAGCAGTACTTC. It specifies CATSPGAGYEQYF.

The rearrangement uses TRBV29-1 and TRBJ2-1; TRBD2 matches 8 bases. The CDR3 loop spans 15 amino acids. Trimming removed 1 base from V and 0 bases from J; junction bases left unmatched: 2. Germline assignment: CDR1 SQVTM and CDR2 ANQGSEA. The CDR3 bases are TGCAGCGTTGAAGGGGGGACTAGCTCCTACAATGAGCAGTTCTTC. Translated: CSVEGGTSSYNEQFF.

Many counts were recorded for this clonotype. This chain joins TRBV10-3 and TRBJ2-5, with D uncertain. CDR3 size: 12 residues. Per germline, CDR1 ENHRY and CDR2 SYGVKD. Trimming left V 6 bases short and J 3 bases short, with 8 bases between. CDR3 residues: CAISKTKETQYF. The CDR3 region has the DNA TGTGCCATCAGCAAGACAAAAGAGACCCAGTACTTC.

This clonotype has ten or more counts. The rearrangement joins TRBV12-3 or TRBV12-4 to TRBJ2-1, with 12 bases identical to TRBD2. Trimming at V came to 3 bases and at J to 10 bases, leaving 10 bases not matched to a gene. CDR3 length equals 16 residues. CDR3 sequence (DNA): TGTGCCAGCAGTTTTTCTCTAGCGGGGGGGTTTAGGGAGCAGTTCTTC. Protein product: CASSFSLAGGFREQFF.

On this clonotype: Its ends do not fully match the called genes, so a read error is possible. V usage is TRBV3-1 and J usage is TRBJ1-3, with D uncertain. The CDR3 runs to 17 residues. The germline CDR1 and CDR2 sequences are LGHDT and YNNKEL (reference sequence). DNA of the CDR3: TGTGCCTGCAGCCAAGATCTTGCTCCCCGGGGTGGAAACACCATATATTTT. Translated, it gives CACSQDLAPRGGNTIYF. The entire variable domain, with the rest obtained from reference TRBV3-1 and TRBJ1-3, is as follows: DTAVSQTPKYLVTQMGNDKSIKCEQNLGHDTMYWYKQDSKKFLKIMFSYNNKELIINETVPNRFSPKSPDKAHLNLHINSLELGDSAVYFCACSQDLAPRGGNTIYFGEGSWLTVV.

The V and J genes are TRBV11-3 and TRBJ1-5; D is ambiguous. Germline CDR1 is SGHNT and CDR2 is YENEEA. Trimming took off 1 base at V and 9 bases at J, with 22 bases between the two ends. The CDR3 consists of 17 residues. In DNA, the CDR3 is TGTGCCAGCAGCTTAGGAAACAGAAACAAGCCGCTCGTGCCCCAGCATTTT. Its translation is CASSLGNRNKPLVPQHF.